The text below deals with one T cell receptor beta chain. As yet, its antigen is unknown. The sample comes from a study of cytomegalovirus exposure and HLA in healthy donors. Study-wide findings and caveats: In presence/absence analyses, roughly uniform sequencing depth across donors was assumed. V segments that were indistinguishable, TRBV6-2 and TRBV6-3 among them, were omitted from analysis.

V shed 4 bases, J shed 5 bases, and the junction held 0 bases outside the gene matches. CDR1 and CDR2 (germline): SGHTA, FQGNSA. The CDR3 contains 12 residues. Use of 60 Vbeta and 13 Jbeta primers characterized the PCR. Authors' methods: Later analysis identified around 85 million unique TCR beta chains, roughly 11 million shared. Here immunoSEQ multiplex PCR was the method, and the copy in TCRdb shows in-frame clones only, minus some. That table gives V, J and clone size, and the DNA gave D and trimming. This table holds roughly 100,000 clones, 75% to 85% found once. The material sequenced was PBMCs. The source is a man between 50 and 59 years old in good health and CMV-seronegative. The gene calls are TRBV7-2 and TRBJ2-3; 7 bases match TRBD2. The DNA for the CDR3 is TGTGCCAGCAGCTCGGGGGGAGATACGCAGTATTTT. This sequence encodes CASSSGGDTQYF.